This T cell receptor beta chain was retrieved from a study of blood T cells in healthy people across ages. Study-wide points: Age showed a roughly linear inverse relationship with TCR beta diversity per million T cells.

For this clonotype: The antigen is unknown.

Using a J-beta primer mix together with a sample-barcoded 5' primer, a second PCR was run for roughly 7 to 12 cycles. MiXCR, run by TCRdb on the 5' RACE reads, gives a single entry per CDR3 protein. The table lists fewer than 2,000,000 distinct CDR3 sequences, about 39% of them singletons. Trimming removed 2 bases from V and 2 bases from J, with 8 bases in between. CDR1 and CDR2 (germline): SQVTM, ANQGSEA. The CDR3 contains 13 residues. The sequenced sample was blood. This TCR was recovered from a human donor in good health. The rearrangement joins TRBV29-1 to TRBJ2-3; D unclear. In DNA, the CDR3 is TGCAGCGTTGAATACATCATCACAGATACGCAGTATTTT. Its protein product is CSVEYIITDTQYF.